A selection of T cell receptor beta chains follows, all from one sample in a study of T cell clonotyping in hematopoietic cell transplantation. Measured with immunoSEQ multiplex PCR; TCRdb has only the in-frame clones, and not every one. The sample holds 5,500 to 6,500 clones, around 82% seen once. This specimen was peripheral blood mononuclear cells, taken 180 days after allogeneic stem cell transplant. The receptors stem from a male patient in his 70s who had an allogeneic stem cell transplant from an unrelated donor, so T cells may come from the graft donor. Some clones in this sample may be carry-over from other donors' samples. The CDR3 runs from the conserved cysteine through the conserved F or W. The order of the fields is clone size, D gene, V gene, J gene, CDR3 DNA, CDR3 protein. D genes are given only for firm matches. Some rows mark clone size as missing; the rest say once, few, many or name a class of expanded clone.

clone size: .
D gene: TRBD1
V gene: TRBV29-1
J gene: TRBJ1-1
CDR3 DNA: TGCAGCGTTGAAGATAGGGGGCTGACCACTGAAGCTTTCTTT
CDR3 protein: CSVEDRGLTTEAFF

clone size: .
D gene: TRBD2
V gene: TRBV2
J gene: TRBJ2-3
CDR3 DNA: TGTGCCAGCAGTGCTAGCGGGAGTGCAGATACGCAGTATTTT
CDR3 protein: CASSASGSADTQYF

clone size: .
D gene: .
V gene: TRBV15
J gene: TRBJ2-7
CDR3 DNA: TGTGCCACCAGCACAGAATTTTCATCAGGACAGACTAGCTCCTACGAGCAGTACTTC
CDR3 protein: CATSTEFSSGQTSSYEQYF

clone size: .
D gene: TRBD1
V gene: TRBV27
J gene: TRBJ2-7
CDR3 DNA: TGTGCCAGCAGTTTCAGGGACAGTCAATCTTCCTACGAGCAGTACTTC
CDR3 protein: CASSFRDSQSSYEQYF

clone size: .
D gene: .
V gene: TRBV6-1
J gene: TRBJ2-7
CDR3 DNA: TGTGCCAGCGGAATATACGAGCAGTACTTC
CDR3 protein: CASGIYEQYF

clone size: .
D gene: .
V gene: TRBV20-1
J gene: TRBJ2-2
CDR3 DNA: TGCAGTGCAGACACCACCGGGGAGCTGTTTTTT
CDR3 protein: CSADTTGELFF

clone size: .
D gene: TRBD1
V gene: TRBV6-5
J gene: TRBJ2-7
CDR3 DNA: TGTGCCAGCAGTTACGGACAGGGGCCCTCCTACGAGCAGTACTTC
CDR3 protein: CASSYGQGPSYEQYF

clone size: .
D gene: .
V gene: TRBV5-6
J gene: TRBJ1-2
CDR3 DNA: TGTGCCAGCAGCGCAGGGTTCTCGGGCTACACCTTC
CDR3 protein: CASSAGFSGYTF

clone size: few
D gene: .
V gene: TRBV9
J gene: TRBJ1-2
CDR3 DNA: TGTGCCAGCAGCGTAGATGTAGGGGCCAACTATGGCTACACCTTC
CDR3 protein: CASSVDVGANYGYTF

clone size: .
D gene: .
V gene: TRBV30
J gene: TRBJ2-7
CDR3 DNA: TGTGCCTGGAGTGTGTTGCGGCAGTTGCAGTACTTC
CDR3 protein: CAWSVLRQLQYF

clone size: .
D gene: TRBD2
V gene: TRBV5-1
J gene: TRBJ2-1
CDR3 DNA: TGCGCCAGCAGCTTGGCCCCCCTAGCGGGACCCTACAATGAGCAGTTCTTC
CDR3 protein: CASSLAPLAGPYNEQFF

clone size: .
D gene: .
V gene: TRBV29-1
J gene: TRBJ2-3
CDR3 DNA: TGCAGCGCCTCCGAAGGGGCACGAGATACGCAGTATTTT
CDR3 protein: CSASEGARDTQYF

clone size: once
D gene: TRBD1
V gene: TRBV7-2
J gene: TRBJ1-4
CDR3 DNA: TGTGCCAGCAGCCGGGACAGAAATGAAAAACTGTTTTTT
CDR3 protein: CASSRDRNEKLFF

clone size: .
D gene: .
V gene: TRBV19
J gene: TRBJ1-5
CDR3 DNA: TGTGCCAGTAGTTGGAACAGCTTGGGCAATCAGCCCCAGCATTTT
CDR3 protein: CASSWNSLGNQPQHF

clone size: .
D gene: .
V gene: TRBV7-2
J gene: TRBJ2-1
CDR3 DNA: TGTGCCAGCAGCTTAGGACTAGGCAATGAGCAGTTCTTC
CDR3 protein: CASSLGLGNEQFF

clone size: .
D gene: .
V gene: TRBV27
J gene: TRBJ1-4
CDR3 DNA: TGTGCCAGCAGTTCAGGACACCTTAATGAAAAACTGTTTTTT
CDR3 protein: CASSSGHLNEKLFF

clone size: .
D gene: .
V gene: TRBV11-3
J gene: TRBJ2-2
CDR3 DNA: .
CDR3 protein: CASSFGQGEGAGELFF

clone size: .
D gene: TRBD1
V gene: TRBV29-1
J gene: TRBJ2-7
CDR3 DNA: TGCAGCACGGGGACAGGGGATTCCGAGCAGTACTTC
CDR3 protein: CSTGTGDSEQYF

clone size: once
D gene: .
V gene: TRBV7-6
J gene: TRBJ1-5
CDR3 DNA: TGTGCCAGCAGCTTAGGGGACGGTAGCAATCAGCCCCAGCATTTT
CDR3 protein: CASSLGDGSNQPQHF

clone size: .
D gene: .
V gene: TRBV27
J gene: TRBJ2-7
CDR3 DNA: TGTGCCAGCAGGATAAACCCCTACGAGCAGTACTTC
CDR3 protein: CASRINPYEQYF

clone size: .
D gene: TRBD1
V gene: TRBV5-6
J gene: TRBJ1-2
CDR3 DNA: TGTGCCAGCAGCGCAATGGGGACAGCCGCGGGCTATGGCTACACCTTC
CDR3 protein: CASSAMGTAAGYGYTF

clone size: .
D gene: .
V gene: TRBV28
J gene: TRBJ1-4
CDR3 DNA: TGTGCCGTTATAGGCCCCGGGGCGGGCGAAAAACTGTTTTTT
CDR3 protein: CAVIGPGAGEKLFF

clone size: .
D gene: .
V gene: TRBV7-2
J gene: TRBJ2-3
CDR3 DNA: TGTGCCAGCAGCTCCTCCATTAGCACAGATACGCAGTATTTT
CDR3 protein: CASSSSISTDTQYF

clone size: .
D gene: .
V gene: TRBV2
J gene: TRBJ1-5
CDR3 DNA: TGTGCCAGCAGGGAAAGGCCAACCGGGCAGCCCCAGCATTTT
CDR3 protein: CASRERPTGQPQHF

clone size: .
D gene: .
V gene: TRBV5-1
J gene: TRBJ2-7
CDR3 DNA: TGCGCCAGCAGCTTGCAGGGTAGCGAGCAGTACTTC
CDR3 protein: CASSLQGSEQYF

clone size: .
D gene: TRBD1
V gene: TRBV19
J gene: TRBJ2-5
CDR3 DNA: TGTGCCAGTAGTACTCTACAGGGGATGGAGACCCAGTACTTC
CDR3 protein: CASSTLQGMETQYF

clone size: once
D gene: TRBD1
V gene: TRBV28
J gene: TRBJ1-2
CDR3 DNA: TGTGCCAGCAGTCCGGCCGGGACAGTTCGTGGCGGCTATGGCTACACCTTC
CDR3 protein: CASSPAGTVRGGYGYTF

clone size: .
D gene: .
V gene: TRBV7-2
J gene: TRBJ1-5
CDR3 DNA: TGTGCCAGCAGCCTTGGCAGCCTCAATCAGCCCCAGCATTTT
CDR3 protein: CASSLGSLNQPQHF

clone size: .
D gene: TRBD1
V gene: TRBV27
J gene: TRBJ2-3
CDR3 DNA: TGTGCCAGCAGCCTCGCCGTTGACAGGGGTTGGACAGATACGCAGTATTTT
CDR3 protein: CASSLAVDRGWTDTQYF

clone size: .
D gene: TRBD2
V gene: TRBV5-8
J gene: TRBJ2-7
CDR3 DNA: TGTGCCAGCAGCTCCCTCCGGACTAGCGCCAACTCCTACGAGCAGTACTTC
CDR3 protein: CASSSLRTSANSYEQYF

clone size: once
D gene: .
V gene: TRBV6-6
J gene: TRBJ2-3
CDR3 DNA: TGTGCCAGCAGGCGCGAACAGGTCACAGATACGCAGTATTTT
CDR3 protein: CASRREQVTDTQYF

clone size: .
D gene: TRBD1
V gene: TRBV12-5
J gene: TRBJ2-7
CDR3 DNA: TGTGCTAGTGGTTTGGGAGACAGGGTTGACGGCGAGCAGTACTTC
CDR3 protein: CASGLGDRVDGEQYF

clone size: .
D gene: .
V gene: TRBV6-1
J gene: TRBJ2-3
CDR3 DNA: TGTGCCAGCAGTGATGTAGGACTAGGGGGGTTATTT
CDR3 protein: CASSDVGLGGLF

clone size: .
D gene: TRBD1
V gene: TRBV5-6
J gene: TRBJ1-2
CDR3 DNA: TGTGCCAGCAGTTCACAGGGGAACTATGGCTACACCTTC
CDR3 protein: CASSSQGNYGYTF

clone size: .
D gene: TRBD1
V gene: TRBV6-1
J gene: TRBJ1-2
CDR3 DNA: TGTGCCAGCAGTGCTCTGACAGGGGCCGCCTACTATGGCTACACCTTC
CDR3 protein: CASSALTGAAYYGYTF

clone size: .
D gene: TRBD2
V gene: TRBV6-4
J gene: TRBJ2-3
CDR3 DNA: TGTGCCAGCAGTGTGACTAGCGGGGCGACAGATACGCAGTATTTT
CDR3 protein: CASSVTSGATDTQYF

clone size: .
D gene: .
V gene: TRBV30
J gene: TRBJ2-1
CDR3 DNA: TGTGCCTGGACTTTGTTGGGACTCCTACACAATGAGCAGTTCTTC
CDR3 protein: CAWTLLGLLHNEQFF

clone size: few
D gene: .
V gene: TRBV6-1
J gene: TRBJ1-4
CDR3 DNA: TGTGCCAGCCGGTCCGGCATTTCAACTAATGAAAAACTGTTTTTT
CDR3 protein: CASRSGISTNEKLFF